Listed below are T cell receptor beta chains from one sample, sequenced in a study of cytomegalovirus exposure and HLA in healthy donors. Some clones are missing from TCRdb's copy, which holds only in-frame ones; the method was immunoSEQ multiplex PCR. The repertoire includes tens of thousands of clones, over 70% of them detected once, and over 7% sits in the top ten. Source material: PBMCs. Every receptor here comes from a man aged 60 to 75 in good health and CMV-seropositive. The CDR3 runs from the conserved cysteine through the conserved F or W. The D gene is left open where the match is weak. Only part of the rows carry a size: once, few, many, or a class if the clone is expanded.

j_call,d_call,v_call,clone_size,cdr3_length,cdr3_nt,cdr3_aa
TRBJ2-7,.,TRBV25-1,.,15,TGTGCCAGCAGTGAAATGGGAGGTACGTTCTACGAGCAGTACTTC,CASSEMGGTFYEQYF
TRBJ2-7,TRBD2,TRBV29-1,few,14,TGCAGCGTTGAACTCCTCGGGGGGGACTACGAGCAGTACTTC,CSVELLGGDYEQYF
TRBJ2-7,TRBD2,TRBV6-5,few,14,TGTGCCAGCAGGAAGCGGGAAGACACCTACGAGCAGTACTTC,CASRKREDTYEQYF
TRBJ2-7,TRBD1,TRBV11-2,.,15,TGTGCCAGCAGCGATTTTGGGACAGGGTTGTACGAGCAGTACTTC,CASSDFGTGLYEQYF
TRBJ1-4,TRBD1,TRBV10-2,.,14,TGCGCCAGCAGCGGACAGGGGGCCGGTGAAAAACTGTTTTTT,CASSGQGAGEKLFF
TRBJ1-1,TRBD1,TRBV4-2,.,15,TGTGCCAGCAGCCAAGCGGGGCAGGGGGCCGCTGAAGCTTTCTTT,CASSQAGQGAAEAFF
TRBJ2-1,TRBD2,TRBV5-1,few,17,TGCGCCAGCAGCCAGAAAACTAGCGCGAGCTCCTACAATGAGCAGTTCTTC,CASSQKTSASSYNEQFF
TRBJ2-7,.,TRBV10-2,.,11,TGCGCCAGCACTGGACCTACGGGAAAGTACTTC,CASTGPTGKYF
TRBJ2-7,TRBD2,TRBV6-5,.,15,TGTGCCAGCAGTCCAACTAGCGGGAGTCCCTACGAGCAGTACTTC,CASSPTSGSPYEQYF
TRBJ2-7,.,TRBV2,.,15,TGTGCCAGCAGTGAGGCCGCGGCAATCTCCTACGAGCAGTACTTC,CASSEAAAISYEQYF
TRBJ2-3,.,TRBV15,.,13,TGTGCCACCAGCAGAGATCGGGAGGATACGCAGTATTTT,CATSRDREDTQYF
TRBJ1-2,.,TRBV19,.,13,TGTGCCAGTAGTATTGGAGCTAACTATGGCTACACCTTC,CASSIGANYGYTF
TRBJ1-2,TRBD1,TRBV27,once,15,TGTGCCAGCAGTTTCTTGGGACAGAGAAACTATGGCTACACCTTC,CASSFLGQRNYGYTF
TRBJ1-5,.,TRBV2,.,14,TGTGCCAGCAGAGACAGATATAGCAATCAGCCCCAGCATTTT,CASRDRYSNQPQHF
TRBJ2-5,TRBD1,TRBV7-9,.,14,TGTGCCAGCACCCCCCAGGGGGCGCGTGAGACCCAGTACTTC,CASTPQGARETQYF
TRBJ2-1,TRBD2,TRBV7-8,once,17,TGTGCCAGCAGCTTGACTAGCGGGAGGGCCGGCTACAATGAGCAGTTCTTC,CASSLTSGRAGYNEQFF
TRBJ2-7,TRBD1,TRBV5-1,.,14,TGCGCCAGCAGCGCCGGGACAGGGTCCTACGAGCAGTACTTC,CASSAGTGSYEQYF
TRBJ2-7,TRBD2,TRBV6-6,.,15,TGTGCCAGCAGTTCCCGGGACGGGGGGAGGTACGAGCAGTACTTC,CASSSRDGGRYEQYF
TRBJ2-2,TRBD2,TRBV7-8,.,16,TGTGCCAGCAGCCAATCGGGACTACCAAACACCGGGGAGCTGTTTTTT,CASSQSGLPNTGELFF
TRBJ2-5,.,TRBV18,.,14,TGTGCCAGCTCACCAACTCCCACCCAAGAGACCCAGTACTTC,CASSPTPTQETQYF
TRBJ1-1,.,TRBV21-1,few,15,TGTGCCAGCAGCCGAGACAGGGTCGGACGGACTGAAGCTTTCTTT,CASSRDRVGRTEAFF
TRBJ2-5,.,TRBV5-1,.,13,TGCGCCAGCAGGCCAGGGCCCCAAGAGACCCAGTACTTC,CASRPGPQETQYF
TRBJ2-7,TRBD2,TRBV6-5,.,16,TGTGCCAGCAGTTTCATAGCGGGACACACCGGGCGCGAGCAGTACTTC,CASSFIAGHTGREQYF
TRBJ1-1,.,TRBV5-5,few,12,TGTGCCAGCAGCCCCACAGGCTCTGAAGCTTTCTTT,CASSPTGSEAFF
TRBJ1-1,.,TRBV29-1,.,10,TGCAGCGCCGGACAGTCTGAAGCTTTCTTT,CSAGQSEAFF
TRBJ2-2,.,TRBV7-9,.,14,TGTGCCAGCATTGGCGGGGTGAACACCGGGGAGCTGTTTTTT,CASIGGVNTGELFF
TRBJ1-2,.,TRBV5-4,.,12,TGTGCCAGCAGCTTACAGGCGAATGGCTACACCTTC,CASSLQANGYTF
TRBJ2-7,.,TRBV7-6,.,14,TGTGCCAGCAGCTTTAGGAGCTTCGGGGGCGAGCAGTACTTC,CASSFRSFGGEQYF
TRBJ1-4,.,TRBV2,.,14,TGTGCCAGCAGTGAGGTGGCGGAGAATGAAAAACTGTTTTTT,CASSEVAENEKLFF
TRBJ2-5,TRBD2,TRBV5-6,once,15,TGTGCCAGCAGCTTGGGCGGGAGGGCCAGAGAGACCCAGTACTTC,CASSLGGRARETQYF
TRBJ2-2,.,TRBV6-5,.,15,TGTGCCAGCAGACCGACAGGACTCTACACCGGGGAGCTGTTTTTT,CASRPTGLYTGELFF
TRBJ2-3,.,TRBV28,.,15,TGTGCCAGCAGTTTTTCCTTAGCCAGCACAGATACGCAGTATTTT,CASSFSLASTDTQYF
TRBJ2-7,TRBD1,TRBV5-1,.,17,TGCGCCAGCCGGTCCAGGTCCGGGACAGGGGTATCCTACGAGCAGTACTTC,CASRSRSGTGVSYEQYF
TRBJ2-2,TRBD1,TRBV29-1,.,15,TGCAGCGTTGCGGGACAGGGGCCCAACACCGGGGAGCTGTTTTTT,CSVAGQGPNTGELFF
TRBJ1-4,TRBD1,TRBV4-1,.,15,TGCGCCAGCAGCCAGGCCGGGACAGGGTTCGAAAAACTGTTTTTT,CASSQAGTGFEKLFF
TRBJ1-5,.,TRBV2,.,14,TGTGCCAGCACTAGGACAACCGCACGGCAGCCCCAGCATTTT,CASTRTTARQPQHF
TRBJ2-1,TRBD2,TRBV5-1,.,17,TGCGCCAGCAGCTTGGGAGCTAGCGGGGCAGTCTACAATGAGCAGTTCTTC,CASSLGASGAVYNEQFF
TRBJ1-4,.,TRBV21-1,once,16,.,CASSKVAQGTNEKLFF
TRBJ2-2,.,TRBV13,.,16,TGTGCCAGCAGCTTATCTATAGGAGGGATCACCGGGGAGCTGTTTTTT,CASSLSIGGITGELFF
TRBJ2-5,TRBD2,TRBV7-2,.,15,TGTGCCAGCAGCTTCCCTCTAGCGGCCCAAGAGACCCAGTACTTC,CASSFPLAAQETQYF
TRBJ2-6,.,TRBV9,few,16,TGTGCCAGCAGTACGGGACACGCCACCGGGGCCAACGTCCTGACTTTC,CASSTGHATGANVLTF
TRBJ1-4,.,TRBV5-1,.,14,TGCGCCAGCAGCTTGGGTTCCCCAGGTGAAAAACTGTTTTTT,CASSLGSPGEKLFF
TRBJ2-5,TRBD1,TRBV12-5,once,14,TGTGCTAGTGCCCTGACAGGGGGAGTGGAGACCCAGTACTTC,CASALTGGVETQYF
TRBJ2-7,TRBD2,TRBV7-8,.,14,TGTGCCAGCAGCTTATGGGAGGGCACCTACGAGCAGTACTTC,CASSLWEGTYEQYF
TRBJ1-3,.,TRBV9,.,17,TGTGCCAGCAGCGGGGTGGGGGGGGCTGGTTCGGGAAACACCATATATTTT,CASSGVGGAGSGNTIYF
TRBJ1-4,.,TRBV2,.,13,TGTGCCAGCAGTATAATCGTTAATGAAAAACTGTTTTTT,CASSIIVNEKLFF
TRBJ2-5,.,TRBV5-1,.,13,TGCGCCAGCAGCTTTCCTGCGGAGGGGACCCAGTACTTC,CASSFPAEGTQYF